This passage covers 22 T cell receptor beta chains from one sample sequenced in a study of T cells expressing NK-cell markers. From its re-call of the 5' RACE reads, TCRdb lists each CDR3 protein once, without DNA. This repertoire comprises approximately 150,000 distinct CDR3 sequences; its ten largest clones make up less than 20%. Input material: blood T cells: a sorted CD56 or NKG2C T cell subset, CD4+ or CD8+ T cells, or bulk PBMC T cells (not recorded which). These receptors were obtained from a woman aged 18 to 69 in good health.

CDR3 amino acids: CASSLALPGHQNTEAFF. The chain links TRBV7-6 to TRBJ1-1; the TRBD1 assignment by TCRdb is unverifiable without DNA. The CDR3 spans 17 residues. Germline CDR1 is SGHVS and CDR2 is FNYEAQ.

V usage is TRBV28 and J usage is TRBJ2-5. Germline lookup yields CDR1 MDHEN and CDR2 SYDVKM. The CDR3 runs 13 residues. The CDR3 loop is CASSSQPLLSQYF.

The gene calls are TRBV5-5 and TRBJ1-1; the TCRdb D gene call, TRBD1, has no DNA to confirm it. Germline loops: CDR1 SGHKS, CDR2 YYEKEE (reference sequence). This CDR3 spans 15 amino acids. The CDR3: CASSRTIGVETEAFF.

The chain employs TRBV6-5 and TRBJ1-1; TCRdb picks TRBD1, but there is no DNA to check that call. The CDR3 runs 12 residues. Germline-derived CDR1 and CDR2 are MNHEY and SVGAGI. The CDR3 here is CASRGGSTEAFF.

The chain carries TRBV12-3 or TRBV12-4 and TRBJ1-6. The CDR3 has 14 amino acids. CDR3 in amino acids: CASSRGTVDSPLHF.

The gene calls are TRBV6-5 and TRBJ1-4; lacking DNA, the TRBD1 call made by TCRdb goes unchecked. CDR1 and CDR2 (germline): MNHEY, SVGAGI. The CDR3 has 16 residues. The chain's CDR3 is CASSYSTTGEYEKLFF.

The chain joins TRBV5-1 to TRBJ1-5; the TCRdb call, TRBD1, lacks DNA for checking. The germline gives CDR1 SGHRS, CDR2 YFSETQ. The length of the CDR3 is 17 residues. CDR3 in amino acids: CASSWGGDRDSDQPQHF.

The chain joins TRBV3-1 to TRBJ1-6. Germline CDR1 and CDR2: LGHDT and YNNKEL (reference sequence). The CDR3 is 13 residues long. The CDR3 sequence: CASSRQGNSPLHF.

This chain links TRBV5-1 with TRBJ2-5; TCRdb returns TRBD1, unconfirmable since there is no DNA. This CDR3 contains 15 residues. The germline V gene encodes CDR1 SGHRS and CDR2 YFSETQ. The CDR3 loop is CASSLAARVVETQYF.

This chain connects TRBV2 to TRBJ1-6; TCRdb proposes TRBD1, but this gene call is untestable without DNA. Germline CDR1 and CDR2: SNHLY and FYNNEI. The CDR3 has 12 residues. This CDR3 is CAARGEDSPLHF.

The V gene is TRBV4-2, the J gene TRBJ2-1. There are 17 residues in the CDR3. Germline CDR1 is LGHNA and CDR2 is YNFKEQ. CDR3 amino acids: CASSQEVRQGPYNEQFF.

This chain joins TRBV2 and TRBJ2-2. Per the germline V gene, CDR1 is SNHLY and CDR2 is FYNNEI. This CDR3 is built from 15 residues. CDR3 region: CASSDASANTGELFF.

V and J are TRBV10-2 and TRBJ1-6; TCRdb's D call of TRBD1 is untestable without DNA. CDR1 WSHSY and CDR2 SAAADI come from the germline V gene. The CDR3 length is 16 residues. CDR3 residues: CASNEGQGFYNSPLHF.

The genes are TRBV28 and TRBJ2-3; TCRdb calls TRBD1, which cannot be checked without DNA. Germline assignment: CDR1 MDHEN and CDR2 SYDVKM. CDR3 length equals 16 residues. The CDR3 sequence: CASSSPRRGRGDTQYF. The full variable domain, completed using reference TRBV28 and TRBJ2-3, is DVKVTQSSRYLVKRTGEKVFLECVQDMDHENMFWYRQDPGLGLRLIYFSYDVKMKEKGDIPEGYSVSREKKERFSLILESASTNQTSMYLCASSSPRRGRGDTQYFGPGTRLTVL.

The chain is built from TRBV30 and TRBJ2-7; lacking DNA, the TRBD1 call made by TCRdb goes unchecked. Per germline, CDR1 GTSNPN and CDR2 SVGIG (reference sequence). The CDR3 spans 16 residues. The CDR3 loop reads CAWSLSTGGSNYEQYF.

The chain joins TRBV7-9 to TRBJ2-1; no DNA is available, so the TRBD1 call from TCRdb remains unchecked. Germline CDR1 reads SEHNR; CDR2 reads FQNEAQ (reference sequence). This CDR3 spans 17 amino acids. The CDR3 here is CASSTKQGAPGGNEQFF.

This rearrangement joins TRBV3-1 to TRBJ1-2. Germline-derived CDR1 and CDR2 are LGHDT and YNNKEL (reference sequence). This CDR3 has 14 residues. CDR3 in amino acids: CASSQGYGDEGYTF.

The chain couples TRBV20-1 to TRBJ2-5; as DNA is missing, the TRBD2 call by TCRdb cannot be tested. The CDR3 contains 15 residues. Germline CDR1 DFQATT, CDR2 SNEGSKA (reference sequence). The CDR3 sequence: CSATRTRGGQETQYF.

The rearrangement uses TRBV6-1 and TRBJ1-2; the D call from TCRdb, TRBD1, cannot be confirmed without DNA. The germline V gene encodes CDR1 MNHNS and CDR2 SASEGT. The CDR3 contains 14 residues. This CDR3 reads CASSGGGGGYGYTF.

Here the CDR3 reads CASSQSKEYYNEQFF. The chain carries TRBV4-1 and TRBJ2-1. This CDR3 spans 15 amino acids. Germline V gene lookup returns CDR1 MGHRA and CDR2 YSYEKL.

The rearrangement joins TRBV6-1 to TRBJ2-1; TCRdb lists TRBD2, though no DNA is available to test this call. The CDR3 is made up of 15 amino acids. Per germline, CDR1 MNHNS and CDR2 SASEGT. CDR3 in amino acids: CASRTGRGHYNEQFF.

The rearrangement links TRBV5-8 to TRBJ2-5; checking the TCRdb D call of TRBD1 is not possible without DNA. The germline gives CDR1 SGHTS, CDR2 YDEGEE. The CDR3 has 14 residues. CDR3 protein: CASSPFRAEETQYF.